Reported below is one T cell receptor beta chain. The target antigen is unknown. This sample was included in a study of T cells in localized non-small cell lung cancer. Broader study findings: Uninvolved adjacent lung had the highest recorded T cell clonality, with tumor below it.

Measured with immunoSEQ multiplex PCR; TCRdb has only the in-frame clones, and not every one. Here the sample spans 23,000 or so clones, about 90% being singletons. The CDR3 extends over 12 amino acids. Germline V gene sequence: CDR1 GTSNPN, CDR2 SVGIG (reference sequence). The V and J ends lost 8 bases and 0 bases respectively, with 10 bases between them. The receptor was derived from an older male donor with stage I squamous cell lung carcinoma. V gene TRBV30 combines with J gene TRBJ1-2; maybe TRBD1 (6 bases). Sequenced material: peripheral blood, taken before any cancer treatment. This CDR3 is CARGLANYGYTF. The CDR3 DNA reads TGTGCCCGGGGGCTAGCTAACTATGGCTACACCTTC.